This T cell receptor beta chain comes out of a study of pediatric ulcerative colitis. Some clones are missing from TCRdb's copy, which holds only in-frame ones; the method was immunoSEQ multiplex PCR. This sample has 40,000 to 60,000 clones, with around 76% found just once. The rectum was sampled with one to two pinch biopsies at colonoscopy. J lost 1 base, V lost 3 bases, and 2 bases had no gene match. The CDR3 contains 15 residues. Germline V gene data show CDR1 as SGHNT and CDR2 as YYREEE (reference sequence). Sequencing was done on a sample of gut tissue. The V and J genes are TRBV5-4 and TRBJ1-3, with 9 positions matching TRBD1. The clonotype comes from a girl aged 5 to 17 with moderate ulcerative colitis. The CDR3 is CASSSGQGSGNTIYF. The CDR3 nucleotides read TGTGCCAGCAGCTCCGGACAGGGGTCTGGAAACACCATATATTTT.